A single sample gave rise to the 10 T cell receptor beta chains below, sequenced in a study of CD8 T cells in Susac syndrome (dated by TCRdb to the late 2010s). The library was built by means of the immunoSEQ multiplex PCR assay. RNA was extracted using the RNeasy kit, and 0.5 to 1 microgram was reverse transcribed with random hexamers. TCRdb passed the public sequencing reads through fastp at Q25 and MiXCR, retaining productive beta sequences. Here each entry gathers all rows of one CDR3 protein and keeps the most common genes and DNA. In all, the sample holds about 290,000 distinct CDR3 sequences, and about nine tenths of those were seen once. The top ten hold about 0.17% of the sample. The sample was CD8+ T cells from PBMCs. Every receptor here comes from a human donor with multiple sclerosis.

This chain connects TRBV7-2 to TRBJ2-7; D call uncertain. The CDR3 extends over 13 amino acids. Germline values: CDR1 SGHTA, CDR2 FQGNSA. V lost 4 bases and J 3 bases, leaving 10 bases between the germline ends. CDR3 protein: CASSSSADYEQYF. CDR3 in DNA: TGTGCCAGCAGCTCAAGCGCAGACTACGAGCAGTACTTC.

This sequence joins TRBV7-9 and TRBJ2-7; TRBD2 might be the D (7 bases). The V end was cut by 8 bases, the J end by 6 bases, with 23 bases between. CDR1 and CDR2 (germline): SEHNR, FQNEAQ (reference sequence). The CDR3 runs 15 residues. The CDR3 here is CASQPTLGGLSEQYF. The CDR3 DNA is TGTGCCAGCCAACCCACGTTGGGGGGGCTGAGCGAGCAGTACTTC.

The chain carries TRBV7-9 and TRBJ1-6; 11 bases match TRBD1. Germline CDR1 is SEHNR and CDR2 is FQNEAQ (reference sequence). The J segment lost 7 bases and the V segment lost 5 bases, leaving 7 bases of the junction unmatched. CDR3 length equals 16 residues. The DNA for the CDR3 is TGTGCCAGCAGCCCCTGGACAGGGGGCAAAAATTCACCCCTCCACTTT. As protein: CASSPWTGGKNSPLHF.

About this clonotype: Germline and junction disagree at one end, which may indicate a read error. The rearrangement uses TRBV4-1 and TRBJ2-1; 7 nucleotides line up with TRBD2. The CDR3 consists of 16 residues. The germline V gene encodes CDR1 MGHRA and CDR2 YSYEKL. The CDR3 loop is CASSLIISGRFNEKFF. DNA of the CDR3: TGCGCCAGCAGCCTTATCATTAGCGGGCGCTTCAATGAGAAGTTCTTC.

This clonotype was picked up one time. The V gene is TRBV12-3 or TRBV12-4, the J gene TRBJ2-3, with TRBD2 identical over 10 bases. This CDR3 is built from 15 residues. Unmatched junction bases numbered 8, after V lost 6 bases and J lost 5 bases. The CDR3 coding sequence is TGTGCCAGCAGCCTAAGGGCTAGCGGGAGAGATACGCAGTATTTT. This translates into CASSLRASGRDTQYF.

The chain carries TRBV7-9 and TRBJ2-1; TRBD1 might be the D (5 bases). Germline V gives CDR1 SEHNR, CDR2 FQNEAQ (reference sequence). The CDR3 is 12 residues long. V lost 8 bases, J lost 7 bases, and 12 bases lay in between. The CDR3 DNA is TGTGCCAGCGAGTCCCCAGGGAATGAGCAGTTCTTC. Translated: CASESPGNEQFF.

This clonotype showed up just a few times. The chain recombines TRBV11-1 with TRBJ1-1; D might be TRBD1 (5 bases). The V end was cut by 2 bases, the J end by 0 bases, with 10 bases between. CDR1 is SGHAT and CDR2 is FQDESV in the germline V gene (reference sequence). CDR3 length equals 15 residues. CDR3 nucleotides: TGTGCCAGCAGCTTATCGCCAGGGCTGAACACTGAAGCTTTCTTT. Translating gives CASSLSPGLNTEAFF.

The J gene is TRBJ2-4, the V gene TRBV25-1; D is unclear. The CDR3 is made up of 13 amino acids. Trimming cost V 6 bases and J 6 bases, with 12 bases left between them. The germline CDR1 and CDR2 sequences are MGHDK and SYGVNS. The CDR3 loop is CASSAGLINIQYF. The CDR3, as DNA: TGTGCCAGCAGCGCCGGGTTGATAAACATTCAGTACTTC.

V is TRBV7-3 and J is TRBJ1-1; the D gene is possibly TRBD1 (6 bases). CDR1 is SGHTA, CDR2 FQGTGA, per germline. With 1 base removed from V and 4 bases from J, the gap between germline ends came to 13 bases. There are 15 residues in the CDR3. The CDR3 bases are TGTGCCAGCAGCTTAATAGGGGGGGCGGGCACTGAAGCTTTCTTT. The encoded protein is CASSLIGGAGTEAFF.

Concerning this clonotype: Relative to the germline gene, one junction end is altered; a read error may explain this. This chain links TRBV7-9 with TRBJ2-7, with 8 bases fitting TRBD1. Germline V gene lookup returns CDR1 SEHNR and CDR2 FQNEAQ (reference sequence). The CDR3 is 13 amino acids. CDR3 sequence (DNA): TGTGCCAGCAGCTTATCCCCGGGACAGGATCCGAACTTC. Amino acid sequence: CASSLSPGQDPNF. Based on the CDR3 plus reference TRBV7-9 and TRBJ2-7, the full variable domain is DTGVSQNPRHKITKRGQNVTFRCDPISEHNRLYWYRQTLGQGPEFLTYFQNEAQLEKSRLLSDRFSAERPKGSFSTLEIQRTEQGDSAMYLCASSLSPGQDPNFGPGTRLTVT.